Listed below are T cell receptor beta chains from one sample, sequenced in a study of response to subunit inactivated influenza vaccine. From the RT-PCR reads, TCRdb called clonotypes with MiXCR, one entry per CDR3 protein. Among a few hundred thousand distinct CDR3 sequences listed, around 15% were seen once. Here the sequenced sample was PBMCs from blood, taken about 12 days after vaccination. These TCRs come from a man aged 45-60 years who received an inactivated influenza vaccine. CDR3s include the opening cysteine and the closing phenylalanine or tryptophan. Fields, in order: J gene, D gene, V gene, clone size, CDR3 protein, CDR3 DNA. D genes are given only for firm matches. The size of a clone is reported for some rows only, either as once, few or many, or as a class for expanded clones.

J: TRBJ1-5
D: .
V: TRBV20-1
size: few
CDR3: CSAQHLNQPQHF
DNA: TGCAGTGCTCAACACCTGAATCAGCCCCAGCATTTT

J: TRBJ2-5
D: .
V: TRBV20-1
size: .
CDR3: CSARSGLQMQETQYF
DNA: TGCAGTGCTAGAAGTGGACTACAGATGCAAGAGACCCAGTACTTC

J: TRBJ2-2
D: TRBD1
V: TRBV7-9
size: .
CDR3: CASRPAGQGTGELFF
DNA: TGTGCCAGCAGACCGGCTGGACAGGGAACCGGGGAGCTGTTTTTT

J: TRBJ2-5
D: TRBD2
V: TRBV18
size: once
CDR3: CASSWGTSGSRKTQYF
DNA: TGTGCCAGCTCATGGGGGACTAGCGGGAGCAGAAAGACCCAGTACTTC

J: TRBJ2-1
D: .
V: TRBV6-2/TRBV6-3
size: many
CDR3: CASSEYAEQFF
DNA: TGTGCCAGCAGCGAATATGCAGAGCAGTTCTTC

J: TRBJ2-5
D: TRBD1
V: TRBV4-2
size: few
CDR3: CASSKTGGDETQYF
DNA: TGTGCCAGCAGTAAGACAGGGGGCGATGAGACCCAGTACTTC

J: TRBJ2-1
D: .
V: TRBV20-1
size: few
CDR3: CSASPQFGERYNEQFF
DNA: TGCAGTGCTAGTCCCCAGTTTGGCGAACGCTACAATGAGCAGTTCTTC

J: TRBJ2-3
D: TRBD2
V: TRBV29-1
size: .
CDR3: CSVASGSFDTQYF
DNA: TGCAGCGTTGCTAGCGGGAGTTTCGATACGCAGTATTTT

J: TRBJ2-7
D: .
V: TRBV19
size: few
CDR3: CASSTQGSESYEQYF
DNA: TGTGCCAGTAGTACGCAGGGAAGTGAGTCCTACGAGCAGTACTTC

J: TRBJ1-5
D: .
V: TRBV12-3/TRBV12-4
size: .
CDR3: CASSYGGFSEVNYSNQPQHF
DNA: TGTGCCAGCAGTTATGGGGGGTTTAGTGAAGTGAATTATAGCAATCAGCCCCAGCATTTT

J: TRBJ2-6
D: TRBD1
V: TRBV7-8
size: .
CDR3: CASSSMTGTGANVLTF
DNA: TGTGCCAGCAGCTCCATGACAGGGACTGGGGCCAACGTCCTGACTTTC

J: TRBJ2-2
D: TRBD1
V: TRBV7-8
size: few
CDR3: CASSLQGAGTGELFF
DNA: TGTGCCAGCAGCTTACAGGGGGCGGGCACCGGGGAGCTGTTTTTT

J: TRBJ1-2
D: TRBD1
V: TRBV2
size: .
CDR3: CAGRQGQPGYGYTF
DNA: TGTGCCGGCAGACAGGGTCAACCGGGCTATGGCTACACCTTC

J: TRBJ2-1
D: TRBD2
V: TRBV27
size: few
CDR3: CASSPSGAYYNEQFF
DNA: TGTGCCAGCAGTCCTAGCGGGGCCTACTACAATGAGCAGTTCTTC

J: TRBJ1-3
D: .
V: TRBV29-1
size: .
CDR3: CSVENWDGNSGNTIYF
DNA: TGCAGCGTTGAAAATTGGGACGGGAACTCTGGAAACACCATATATTTT

J: TRBJ2-2
D: .
V: TRBV18
size: few
CDR3: CASSPPTTNTGELFF
DNA: TGTGCCAGCTCACCACCTACAACGAACACCGGGGAGCTGTTTTTT

J: TRBJ2-7
D: TRBD1
V: TRBV28
size: few
CDR3: CASSPQGTGGFGEQYF
DNA: TGTGCCAGCAGCCCGCAGGGGACAGGGGGGTTCGGCGAGCAGTACTTC

J: TRBJ1-4
D: TRBD1
V: TRBV20-1
size: few
CDR3: CSARDFTGDEKLFF
DNA: TGCAGTGCTAGAGACTTCACAGGGGATGAAAAACTGTTTTTT

J: TRBJ1-1
D: TRBD1
V: TRBV12-3/TRBV12-4
size: many
CDR3: CASSRYRTGGNTEAFF
DNA: TGTGCCAGCAGCCGATATCGGACAGGCGGGAACACTGAAGCTTTCTTT

J: TRBJ2-5
D: .
V: TRBV11-2
size: .
CDR3: CASSLNSGLQETQYF
DNA: TGTGCCAGCAGCTTAAACTCGGGACTCCAAGAGACCCAGTACTTC

J: TRBJ2-3
D: TRBD1
V: TRBV7-9
size: .
CDR3: CASRKDRASTDTQYF
DNA: TGTGCCAGCAGAAAAGACAGGGCAAGCACAGATACGCAGTATTTT

J: TRBJ2-7
D: TRBD2
V: TRBV5-5
size: .
CDR3: CASSLGLAGGAEQYF
DNA: TGTGCCAGCAGCTTGGGCCTAGCGGGCGGCGCCGAGCAGTACTTC

J: TRBJ2-2
D: .
V: TRBV7-7
size: many
CDR3: CASSQRGGELFF
DNA: TGTGCTAGCAGTCAGAGGGGCGGGGAGCTGTTTTTT

J: TRBJ2-1
D: TRBD1
V: TRBV7-9
size: .
CDR3: CASSLEQGKYNEQFF
DNA: TGTGCCAGCAGCTTAGAACAGGGGAAATACAATGAGCAGTTCTTC

J: TRBJ2-1
D: .
V: TRBV20-1
size: few
CDR3: CSADHGGLTNEQFF
DNA: TGCAGTGCCGACCACGGGGGGCTGACTAATGAGCAGTTCTTC

J: TRBJ2-3
D: .
V: TRBV5-1
size: few
CDR3: CASSLAPRADTQYF
DNA: TGCGCCAGCAGCTTGGCCCCGAGGGCTGATACGCAGTATTTT

J: TRBJ2-5
D: .
V: TRBV18
size: few
CDR3: CASSPSANQETQYF
DNA: TGTGCCAGCTCACCATCGGCTAACCAAGAGACCCAGTACTTC

J: TRBJ2-3
D: .
V: TRBV21-1
size: few
CDR3: CASSKDQRGGGSAQYF
DNA: TGTGCCAGCAGCAAAGACCAGCGGGGGGGCGGGTCAGCGCAGTATTTT

J: TRBJ1-1
D: .
V: TRBV29-1
size: .
CDR3: CSVPPKAEAFF
DNA: TGCAGCGTTCCCCCCAAGGCTGAAGCTTTCTTT

J: TRBJ1-1
D: .
V: TRBV9
size: .
CDR3: CASSVQPAGSEAFF
DNA: TGTGCCAGCAGCGTACAGCCTGCGGGGTCTGAAGCTTTCTTT

J: TRBJ1-1
D: .
V: TRBV4-2
size: once
CDR3: CASSQDSWNTEAFF
DNA: TGTGCCAGCAGCCAAGATTCCTGGAACACTGAAGCTTTCTTT

J: TRBJ2-1
D: .
V: TRBV12-3/TRBV12-4
size: .
CDR3: CASSLSGLWQFF
DNA: TGTGCCAGCAGTTTATCCGGTCTTTGGCAGTTCTTC

J: TRBJ2-3
D: TRBD2
V: TRBV20-1
size: .
CDR3: CSARLAGRSTDTQYF
DNA: TGCAGTGCTAGACTAGCGGGAAGGAGCACAGATACGCAGTATTTT

J: TRBJ1-6
D: TRBD1
V: TRBV6-5
size: .
CDR3: CASSYQGGASPLHF
DNA: TGTGCCAGCAGTTACCAGGGGGGGGCTTCACCCCTCCACTTT

J: TRBJ2-1
D: TRBD2
V: TRBV29-1
size: .
CDR3: CSVEDPPLAGGWGNEQFF
DNA: TGCAGCGTTGAAGACCCCCCGCTAGCGGGAGGATGGGGGAATGAGCAGTTCTTC

J: TRBJ2-7
D: .
V: TRBV20-1
size: few
CDR3: CSASRLDRTYEQYF
DNA: TGCAGTGCTAGCCGCTTGGACAGAACCTACGAGCAGTACTTC

J: TRBJ2-7
D: TRBD1
V: TRBV5-1
size: few
CDR3: CASSLTTGSEQYF
DNA: TGCGCCAGCAGCCTTACGACAGGGAGCGAGCAGTACTTC

J: TRBJ2-6
D: .
V: TRBV19
size: few
CDR3: CASSIQGINVLTF
DNA: TGTGCCAGTAGTATCCAGGGGATTAACGTCCTGACTTTC

J: TRBJ2-7
D: .
V: TRBV6-1
size: .
CDR3: CASTEVGGRYYEQYF
DNA: TGTGCCAGCACCGAAGTCGGGGGGCGATACTACGAGCAGTACTTC

J: TRBJ2-7
D: .
V: TRBV29-1
size: few
CDR3: CSVLNSYEQYF
DNA: TGCAGCGTTCTTAACTCCTACGAGCAGTACTTC

J: TRBJ1-2
D: .
V: TRBV7-8
size: .
CDR3: CASSLAGLGYGYTF
DNA: TGTGCCAGCAGCTTAGCGGGGTTGGGCTATGGCTACACCTTC

J: TRBJ2-1
D: TRBD1
V: TRBV7-9
size: few
CDR3: CASSFMTGLYNEQFF
DNA: TGTGCCAGCAGCTTTATGACAGGGCTATACAATGAGCAGTTCTTC

J: TRBJ2-7
D: TRBD1
V: TRBV6-2/TRBV6-3
size: few
CDR3: CASSYSQGAYEQYF
DNA: TGTGCCAGCAGTTACAGCCAGGGGGCCTACGAGCAGTACTTC

J: TRBJ2-2
D: .
V: TRBV6-1
size: many
CDR3: CASSGQGSTGELFF
DNA: TGTGCCAGCAGTGGGCAGGGGAGCACCGGGGAGCTGTTTTTT

J: TRBJ2-7
D: TRBD1
V: TRBV24-1
size: many
CDR3: CATSDTGTASYEQYF
DNA: TGTGCCACCAGTGATACCGGGACAGCCAGCTACGAGCAGTACTTC

J: TRBJ2-7
D: .
V: TRBV13
size: .
CDR3: CASSLDGGLGDHYEQYF
DNA: TGTGCCAGCAGCTTAGACGGCGGGCTTGGGGACCACTACGAGCAGTACTTC

J: TRBJ2-3
D: .
V: TRBV7-2
size: many
CDR3: CASSLDRQRTDTQYF
DNA: TGTGCCAGCAGCTTAGATAGGCAACGCACAGATACGCAGTATTTT

J: TRBJ2-3
D: .
V: TRBV5-1
size: few
CDR3: CASSFRRQKLSTDTQYF
DNA: TGCGCCAGCAGCTTCAGGCGACAGAAACTTAGCACAGATACGCAGTATTTT

J: TRBJ2-7
D: TRBD2
V: TRBV5-1
size: few
CDR3: CASSLGRAGETRWEQYF
DNA: TGCGCCAGCAGCTTGGGTAGAGCGGGAGAAACAAGATGGGAGCAGTACTTC